This T cell receptor beta chain was found in a study of OX40 agonist ivuxolimab in advanced cancers. Of note for this clone: Its antigen remains unidentified.

The CDR3 consists of 13 residues. V was trimmed by 7 bases and J by 4 bases, leaving 13 bases between them. Germline CDR1 and CDR2: MNHEY and SMNVEV (reference sequence). The table came from immunoSEQ multiplex PCR; TCRdb's copy has only in-frame clones and leaves some out. The table has under 25,000 clones, 70% to 90% seen once. The study sampled blood at baseline, cycle 4 day 1, and cycle 7 day 1. Study findings and constraints: CD4+ and CD8+ blood T cells expanded clonally by week 6 at 0.1 to 3.0 mg/kg. Near-lowest levels of clonal expansion characterized partial responders at 0.1-3.0 mg/kg.

This chain uses TRBV27 with TRBJ1-1; D is unresolved. This TCR was recovered from an adult with an advanced solid tumor such as melanoma, head and neck, liver or kidney cancer. The starting material was CD4+ or CD8+ T cells sorted from blood, obtained in a trial of the OX40 agonist ivuxolimab. CDR3 bases: TGTGCCAGCAAGATTAACGGGATCACTGAAGCTTTCTTT. This sequence encodes CASKINGITEAFF.